This entry describes one T cell receptor beta chain. Antigen specificity is unknown. V was clipped by 3 bases and J by 8 bases; unmatched bases: 6. The CDR3 runs to 15 residues. Germline CDR1 SNHLY, CDR2 FYNNEI. At baseline, cycle 4 day 1, and cycle 7 day 1, blood was sampled. The data are from a study of OX40 agonist ivuxolimab in advanced cancers. Looking at the study overall: With ivuxolimab, an agonistic anti-OX40 (CD134) antibody, patients were treated.

General study points: CD4+ and CD8+ T cells in blood underwent clonal expansion by week 6 at 0.1 to 3.0 mg/kg.

Produced via immunoSEQ multiplex PCR; TCRdb's table is partial and in-frame only. The sample consists of tens of thousands of clones, approximately 83% of them appearing once. The sequence was collected from an adult with an advanced solid tumor such as melanoma, head and neck, liver or kidney cancer. The starting material was CD4+ or CD8+ T cells sorted from blood, obtained in a trial of the OX40 agonist ivuxolimab. V usage is TRBV2 and J usage is TRBJ2-1; 11 bases are a match to TRBD2. The CDR3 DNA reads as TGTGCCAGCAGTGAGTTAGCGGGGGGGAATGATGAGCAGTTCTTC. Translated: CASSELAGGNDEQFF.